Listed below are T cell receptor beta chains from one sample, sequenced in a study of T cells in localized non-small cell lung cancer. Only in-frame clones appear in the TCRdb table, and some are missing; sequencing was by immunoSEQ multiplex PCR. The table records 20,000 to 25,000 clones, roughly 90% of them present only once. Sequencing was performed on PBMCs, taken before any cancer treatment. Receptors originate from a man aged 40 to 70 with stage II lung adenocarcinoma. Each CDR3 is given with its conserved first and last residue. The D gene is left open where the match is weak. Size is omitted from some rows. Given values are once, few, many or a class for expanded clones.

CDR3nt	CDR3aa	abundance	v_gene	j_gene	d_gene
TGTGCCAGCAGCTTAGTGGTGGGACTAGCGGGGGACTACGAGCAGTACTTC	CASSLVVGLAGDYEQYF	-	TRBV7-2	TRBJ2-7	TRBD2
TGTGCCAGCAGCTCCTTAGCGGGGGGGGCAGATACGCAGTATTTT	CASSSLAGGADTQYF	-	TRBV7-3	TRBJ2-3	TRBD2
TGTGCCAGCAGCGTAGAAGACGGGAAGGTAGATACGCAGTATTTT	CASSVEDGKVDTQYF	-	TRBV9	TRBJ2-3	-
TGTGCCAGCAGCTTAACGTTATCCAGCGCCCGACCTGAGTCGGATACGCAGTATTTT	CASSLTLSSARPESDTQYF	-	TRBV7-3	TRBJ2-3	-
TGTGCCAGCACGGTTACTAGCAGCCCAAGCACAGATACGCAGTATTTT	CASTVTSSPSTDTQYF	-	TRBV13	TRBJ2-3	-
TGTGTCATCAGTGAAAGGGATCCGAACACTGAAGCTTTCTTT	CVISERDPNTEAFF	-	TRBV10-3	TRBJ1-1	-
TGCGCCAGCAGCTATGCTTCGCCCTACGAGCAGTACTTC	CASSYASPYEQYF	-	TRBV5-1	TRBJ2-7	-
TGCGCCAGCAGCCAAGCCTACGCAGCCTACGAGCAGTACTTC	CASSQAYAAYEQYF	-	TRBV4-1	TRBJ2-7	-
TGTGCCAGCTCTGCAGGGGGCATTAATTCACCCCTCCACTTT	CASSAGGINSPLHF	once	TRBV5-8	TRBJ1-6	TRBD1
TGTGCCAGCAGCTTAGAGGACATCCCAGGGGAGACCCAGTACTTC	CASSLEDIPGETQYF	-	TRBV7-2	TRBJ2-5	-
TGTGCCAGCAGCCCCGACAGGGGTACAGATACGCAGTATTTT	CASSPDRGTDTQYF	-	TRBV28	TRBJ2-3	TRBD1
TGTGCCAGCGAAGGGGGGACTGAAGCTTTCTTT	CASEGGTEAFF	-	TRBV28	TRBJ1-1	-
TGTGCCACCAGTGAGTCGACGGGGACGTCCCCCAGTGAGCAGTTCTTC	CATSESTGTSPSEQFF	-	TRBV10-3	TRBJ2-1	-
TGTGCCAGCAGCCCTCGGCCGGGGGGAGCCGGGGCCAACGTCCTGACTTTC	CASSPRPGGAGANVLTF	-	TRBV9	TRBJ2-6	TRBD2
TGTGCCAGTAGCGGGGGTAGAGTGGGCACTGAAGCTTTCTTT	CASSGGRVGTEAFF	-	TRBV19	TRBJ1-1	-
TGTGCCAGCAGCTTAGGGACCTACAATGAGCAGTTCTTC	CASSLGTYNEQFF	-	TRBV7-6	TRBJ2-1	-
TGTGCCAGCTCAAGTACAGATACGCAGTATTTT	CASSSTDTQYF	once	TRBV18	TRBJ2-3	-
TGTGCCAGTGGGGGACCGGGACAACCTTACGAGCAGTACTTC	CASGGPGQPYEQYF	-	TRBV19	TRBJ2-7	-
TGTGCCTGGACAGGGCAGGGGAATGAGCAGTTCTTC	CAWTGQGNEQFF	-	TRBV30	TRBJ2-1	-
TGTGCCAGCAGGCCGGGAAACACCGGGGAGCTGTTTTTT	CASRPGNTGELFF	-	TRBV6-1	TRBJ2-2	-
TGCAGCGCCGAGGGGGGAAGGGGCTACGAGCAGTACTTC	CSAEGGRGYEQYF	-	TRBV29-1	TRBJ2-7	-
TGTGCCAGCTCACCACCTATGACCCGGGCTTTCTTT	CASSPPMTRAFF	-	TRBV18	TRBJ1-1	-
TGTGCCAGCAGCTTGGCTAACTATGGCTACACCTTC	CASSLANYGYTF	-	TRBV5-6	TRBJ1-2	-